This is a list of T cell receptor beta chains from one sample in a study of blood T cells in healthy people across ages. TCRdb redid the calling of the 5' RACE reads with MiXCR, one entry per CDR3 protein. The table records fewer than 800,000 distinct CDR3 sequences, around 49% of them present only once. The specimen sequenced was blood. Source of these receptors: a woman aged 60-75 years in good health. CDR3s include the opening cysteine and the closing phenylalanine or tryptophan. The order of the fields is CDR3 DNA, CDR3 protein, J gene, D gene, clone size, V gene. The D gene is left open where the match is weak. Clone size, where shown, is once, few, many, or a class for clones that have expanded.

CDR3nt: TGCAGCGTTATACGGGGTAACACAGATACGCAGTATTTT; CDR3aa: CSVIRGNTDTQYF; j_gene: TRBJ2-3; d_gene: -; abundance: -; v_gene: TRBV29-1
CDR3nt: TGTGCCAGCAAAGACAGGGACAAAGCTTTCTTT; CDR3aa: CASKDRDKAFF; j_gene: TRBJ1-1; d_gene: TRBD1; abundance: -; v_gene: TRBV2
CDR3nt: TGTGCTAGTGGTTTGCCCCCTCCTCAGACAGGGGGTGGTACCGGGGAGCTGTTTTTT; CDR3aa: CASGLPPPQTGGGTGELFF; j_gene: TRBJ2-2; d_gene: TRBD1; abundance: -; v_gene: TRBV12-5
CDR3nt: TGTGCCAGCAGCTCAGAGTTCTACGAGCAGTACTTC; CDR3aa: CASSSEFYEQYF; j_gene: TRBJ2-7; d_gene: -; abundance: few; v_gene: TRBV7-9
CDR3nt: TGCGCCAGCAGCTCCCAAACCCCGGGAGGAACCTACCAAGAGACCCAGTACTTC; CDR3aa: CASSSQTPGGTYQETQYF; j_gene: TRBJ2-5; d_gene: TRBD2; abundance: -; v_gene: TRBV4-3
CDR3nt: TGTGCCAGCAGGTCCGGATCCTATGGCTACACCTTC; CDR3aa: CASRSGSYGYTF; j_gene: TRBJ1-2; d_gene: -; abundance: few; v_gene: TRBV28
CDR3nt: TGTGCCAGCAGTCGAGCAGGGACCCAAGAGACCCAGTACTTC; CDR3aa: CASSRAGTQETQYF; j_gene: TRBJ2-5; d_gene: -; abundance: -; v_gene: TRBV6-6
CDR3nt: TGTGCCAGTGGCGGGAGGGCCGTGGGAGAGACCCAGTACTTC; CDR3aa: CASGGRAVGETQYF; j_gene: TRBJ2-5; d_gene: TRBD2; abundance: -; v_gene: TRBV2
CDR3nt: TGCAGCGTCGACAGGGGCTACTTGAACACCGGGGAGCTGTTTTTT; CDR3aa: CSVDRGYLNTGELFF; j_gene: TRBJ2-2; d_gene: TRBD1; abundance: -; v_gene: TRBV29-1
CDR3nt: TGTGCCAGCAGTCGCGAGGCTCCCGCGTTCTATGGCTACACCTTC; CDR3aa: CASSREAPAFYGYTF; j_gene: TRBJ1-2; d_gene: -; abundance: few; v_gene: TRBV6-2/TRBV6-3
CDR3nt: TGCGCCAGCAGCCAAGAGGTGGGGTACTATGGCTACACCTTC; CDR3aa: CASSQEVGYYGYTF; j_gene: TRBJ1-2; d_gene: -; abundance: -; v_gene: TRBV4-3
CDR3nt: TGTGCCAGCACTTTTCGGTTGGGGGTTAGCGGCTACACCTTC; CDR3aa: CASTFRLGVSGYTF; j_gene: TRBJ1-2; d_gene: -; abundance: -; v_gene: TRBV27
CDR3nt: TGTGCCAGCGAGCGGGGACAGGGTATCAACGAGCAGTACTTC; CDR3aa: CASERGQGINEQYF; j_gene: TRBJ2-7; d_gene: TRBD1; abundance: few; v_gene: TRBV2
CDR3nt: TGCAGTGGTGGACAGGGAGACAGCACGCAGTATTTT; CDR3aa: CSGGQGDSTQYF; j_gene: TRBJ2-3; d_gene: TRBD1; abundance: many; v_gene: TRBV20-1
CDR3nt: TGTGCCACCAGCAGAGTTACAGGGGGCGGCAATCAGCCCCAGCATTTT; CDR3aa: CATSRVTGGGNQPQHF; j_gene: TRBJ1-5; d_gene: TRBD1; abundance: few; v_gene: TRBV15
CDR3nt: TGCGCCAGCAGCCAAGAGAGTCTAGCGGGGTACGAGCAGTACTTC; CDR3aa: CASSQESLAGYEQYF; j_gene: TRBJ2-7; d_gene: TRBD2; abundance: -; v_gene: TRBV4-3
CDR3nt: TGTGCCAGCAGCTTAAAAAACCGGGTAGGGGGCTACACCTTC; CDR3aa: CASSLKNRVGGYTF; j_gene: TRBJ1-2; d_gene: -; abundance: few; v_gene: TRBV7-9
CDR3nt: TGTGCCAGCACCGGGACAGGGCGACTTTATGGCTACACCTTC; CDR3aa: CASTGTGRLYGYTF; j_gene: TRBJ1-2; d_gene: TRBD1; abundance: -; v_gene: TRBV28
CDR3nt: TGCAGTGCTAACGCGGGAGGACCTGAGACCCAGTACTTC; CDR3aa: CSANAGGPETQYF; j_gene: TRBJ2-5; d_gene: TRBD2; abundance: few; v_gene: TRBV20-1
CDR3nt: TGCGCCAGCAGCCCGACAGGGATCAACTATGGCTACACCTTC; CDR3aa: CASSPTGINYGYTF; j_gene: TRBJ1-2; d_gene: TRBD1; abundance: -; v_gene: TRBV4-1
CDR3nt: TGTGCCAGCAGCTTCGGGGGACCGGGACGAGGGGCCTACAATGAGCAGTTCTTC; CDR3aa: CASSFGGPGRGAYNEQFF; j_gene: TRBJ2-1; d_gene: -; abundance: -; v_gene: TRBV11-2
CDR3nt: TGTGCCAGCAGTCCGAAGGGACTACCGATTCTCTACGAGCAGTACTTC; CDR3aa: CASSPKGLPILYEQYF; j_gene: TRBJ2-7; d_gene: TRBD2; abundance: few; v_gene: TRBV28
CDR3nt: TGCAGCGGCCGAACAGGGCCCTACGAGCAGTACTTC; CDR3aa: CSGRTGPYEQYF; j_gene: TRBJ2-7; d_gene: -; abundance: once; v_gene: TRBV29-1
CDR3nt: TGCAGCGCCCGGGACCCCGAGCCCTACAATGAGCAGTTCTTC; CDR3aa: CSARDPEPYNEQFF; j_gene: TRBJ2-1; d_gene: -; abundance: few; v_gene: TRBV29-1
CDR3nt: TGTGCCAGCAGCCAGGGCGGATCTAACTATGGCTACACCTTC; CDR3aa: CASSQGGSNYGYTF; j_gene: TRBJ1-2; d_gene: -; abundance: few; v_gene: TRBV3-1
CDR3nt: TGTGCCAGCACCAAGGGGGCTGGTAATCAGCCCCAGCATTTT; CDR3aa: CASTKGAGNQPQHF; j_gene: TRBJ1-5; d_gene: TRBD1; abundance: -; v_gene: TRBV12-3/TRBV12-4
CDR3nt: TGTGCCAGCAGCGTGGGCCGTATCGCAGATACGCAGTATTTT; CDR3aa: CASSVGRIADTQYF; j_gene: TRBJ2-3; d_gene: -; abundance: -; v_gene: TRBV9
CDR3nt: TGCGCCAGCAGCTTGATGCTAGCGGGTAGCACAGATACGCAGTATTTT; CDR3aa: CASSLMLAGSTDTQYF; j_gene: TRBJ2-3; d_gene: TRBD2; abundance: -; v_gene: TRBV5-1
CDR3nt: TGCGCCAGCAGCTCTGGCTCCCTGGGGGATACGCAGTATTTT; CDR3aa: CASSSGSLGDTQYF; j_gene: TRBJ2-3; d_gene: -; abundance: -; v_gene: TRBV5-1
CDR3nt: TGTGCCAGCAGCTTCCGTGGACTAGCGGGGGACCAAGAGACCCAGTACTTC; CDR3aa: CASSFRGLAGDQETQYF; j_gene: TRBJ2-5; d_gene: TRBD2; abundance: -; v_gene: TRBV7-9
CDR3nt: TGTGCCAGCAGCGTAGGACTGGAAAATCAGCCCCAGCATTTT; CDR3aa: CASSVGLENQPQHF; j_gene: TRBJ1-5; d_gene: -; abundance: -; v_gene: TRBV9
CDR3nt: TGTGCCATCACCCCGAAGGGGCGGGAAGGGGGCTACAATGAGCAGTTCTTC; CDR3aa: CAITPKGREGGYNEQFF; j_gene: TRBJ2-1; d_gene: -; abundance: once; v_gene: TRBV10-3